The 18 T cell receptor beta chains below were found in one sample sequenced in a study of cytomegalovirus exposure and HLA in healthy donors. The PCR ran on 60 Vbeta and 13 Jbeta primers. Some clones are missing from TCRdb's copy, which holds only in-frame ones; the method was immunoSEQ multiplex PCR. Altogether 180,000 or so clones are present, about three quarters being singletons, with the ten largest covering roughly 0.82%. The sample comprised PBMCs. The origin of the receptors is a female donor in good health and CMV-seronegative.

The table lists this clone with a few counts. The V call is TRBV4-2, the J call TRBJ1-3, with 7 positions matching TRBD1. This CDR3 region has 16 residues. The ends lost 4 bases at V and 0 bases at J; junction bases unmatched: 6. The germline V gene encodes CDR1 LGHNA and CDR2 YNFKEQ. As DNA, the CDR3 is TGTGCCAGCAGCCGAACAGGGGCCTTCTCTGGAAACACCATATATTTT. Protein: CASSRTGAFSGNTIYF.

The V call is TRBV9, the J call TRBJ2-1, with D perhaps TRBD2 (5 bases). V was pared by 0 bases and J by 5 bases, with 18 bases between. Per germline, CDR1 SGDLS and CDR2 YYNGEE. CDR3 length: 17 residues. CDR3 sequence reads: CASSVAHRETPNNEQFF. The DNA of the CDR3 is TGTGCCAGCAGCGTAGCTCATCGGGAAACCCCTAACAATGAGCAGTTCTTC.

V is TRBV5-1 and J is TRBJ2-6; D unresolved. This CDR3 contains 15 residues. Between the trimmed V and J ends, which lost 4 bases and 2 bases, there was a span of 10 bases. Looked up from germline, CDR1 is SGHRS and CDR2 is YFSETQ. In DNA, the CDR3 is TGCGCCAGCAGCGTACCGGAGACTGGGGCCAACGTCCTGACTTTC. Protein sequence: CASSVPETGANVLTF. Full variable domain (missing parts from reference TRBV5-1 and TRBJ2-6): KAGVTQTPRYLIKTRGQQVTLSCSPISGHRSVSWYQQTPGQGLQFLFEYFSETQRNKGNFPGRFSGRQFSNSRSEMNVSTLELGDSALYLCASSVPETGANVLTFGAGSRLTVL.

V is TRBV5-1 and J is TRBJ2-5; possibly TRBD2 for D (5 bases). The germline V gene encodes CDR1 SGHRS and CDR2 YFSETQ. Deletions cut 0 bases from V and 5 bases from J, with 14 bases between. The CDR3 consists of 15 residues. The CDR3 DNA reads TGCGCCAGCAGCTTGGAGGGAGTGCCGTGGGAGACCCAGTACTTC. Translated, it gives CASSLEGVPWETQYF.

A few counts support this clone. The chain recombines TRBV7-9 with TRBJ2-7; 9 bases match TRBD2. Unmatched junction bases numbered 0, after V lost 3 bases and J lost 3 bases. CDR1 is SEHNR and CDR2 is FQNEAQ in the germline V gene (reference sequence). This CDR3 has 13 residues. CDR3 bases: TGTGCCAGCAGCTTTAGCGGGGGCTACGAGCAGTACTTC. It codes for CASSFSGGYEQYF.

The V gene is TRBV28, the J gene TRBJ2-5, with 10 bases aligning to TRBD2. The CDR3 covers 17 residues. With V trimmed by 5 bases and J by 3 bases, 12 bases remained unmatched. The germline CDR1 and CDR2 sequences are MDHEN and SYDVKM. The CDR3 coding sequence is TGTGCCAGCAGTGGCCGAGCGGGAGGGCCCTCAGAAGAGACCCAGTACTTC. It codes for CASSGRAGGPSEETQYF.

The chain uses TRBV18 and TRBJ2-1, with D possibly matching TRBD2 (5 bases). Trimming stripped 3 bases from V and 5 bases from J, with 11 bases between. This CDR3 contains 14 residues. CDR1 is KGHSH, CDR2 LQKENI, per germline. The CDR3 loop is CASSPQTTNNEQFF. The CDR3 nucleotides are TGTGCCAGCTCACCCCAGACTACCAACAATGAGCAGTTCTTC.

This chain connects TRBV5-4 to TRBJ2-5; TRBD1 is a possible D gene (6 bases). The CDR3 covers 13 residues. CDR1 is SGHNT and CDR2 is YYREEE in the germline V gene (reference sequence). Trimming took 3 bases from V and 7 from J, leaving 13 bases between them. The CDR3 reads CASSSNRERTQYF. CDR3 nucleotides: TGTGCCAGCAGCTCAAACAGGGAGCGGACCCAGTACTTC.

As to this clone: Sequence at one end of the junction differs from germline and may be a read error. The chain combines TRBV5-6 with TRBJ1-5; a possible D gene is TRBD1 (6 bases). This CDR3 comprises 15 residues. CDR1 and CDR2 from the germline V gene are SGHDT and YYEEEE. The CDR3 sequence is CAGSSSTGFVQPQHF. The CDR3 DNA follows: TGTGCCGGCAGCTCATCAACAGGGTTCGTCCAGCCCCAGCATTTT.

The J gene is TRBJ1-5, the V gene TRBV19; TRBD1 might be the D (6 bases). The CDR3 length is 13 residues. Germline V gene lookup returns CDR1 LNHDA and CDR2 SQIVND (reference sequence). Trimming took 3 bases from V and 5 from J, leaving 8 bases between them. The CDR3 DNA reads TGTGCCAGTAGTATTTCAGGGGATCAGCCCCAGCATTTT. It is translated as CASSISGDQPQHF. Based on the CDR3 plus reference TRBV19 and TRBJ1-5, the full variable domain is DGGITQSPKYLFRKEGQNVTLSCEQNLNHDAMYWYRQDPGQGLRLIYYSQIVNDFQKGDIAEGYSVSREKKESFPLTVTSAQKNPTAFYLCASSISGDQPQHFGDGTRLSIL.

There are a few counts of this clone. This chain links TRBV6-1 with TRBJ1-6; 7 nucleotides align to TRBD1. Unmatched junction bases numbered 8, after V lost 0 bases and J lost 9 bases. Germline lookup yields CDR1 MNHNS and CDR2 SASEGT. This CDR3 is 16 amino acids long. The CDR3 nucleotides are TGTGCCAGCAGTGAAGCAGGGGGACAGAGGGGTTCACCCCTCCACTTT. This translates into CASSEAGGQRGSPLHF.

Only a few counts were recorded for this clone. The chain couples TRBV4-1 to TRBJ2-1, with D possibly matching TRBD2 (5 bases). The V end lost 1 base, the J end lost 9 bases, and 19 bases lay between the germline ends. There are 16 residues in the CDR3. Germline V gene lookup returns CDR1 MGHRA and CDR2 YSYEKL. DNA for the CDR3: TGCGCCAGCAGCCAAGTGGATAGCGCCTCTGAAAGTGAGCAGTTCTTC. It yields the protein CASSQVDSASESEQFF.

The chain links TRBV11-3 to TRBJ2-5, with a tentative D call TRBD1 (6 bases). This CDR3 is built from 13 residues. CDR1 and CDR2 from the germline V gene are SGHNT and YENEEA. V lost 2 bases and J 5 bases, leaving 9 bases between the germline ends. The CDR3 sequence: CASSLHREETQYF. The DNA of the CDR3 is TGTGCCAGCAGCTTACACAGGGAGGAGACCCAGTACTTC.

The genes are TRBV4-2 and TRBJ2-1, with TRBD2 identical over 10 bases. The J segment lost 6 bases and the V segment lost 4 bases, leaving 3 bases of the junction unmatched. The CDR3 runs 14 residues. The V gene's germline CDR1 is LGHNA and CDR2 YNFKEQ. For the CDR3, the DNA is TGTGCCAGCAGCCGAGCGGGAGGGCCCAATGAGCAGTTCTTC. Translation: CASSRAGGPNEQFF.

This clone was seen a few times. V usage is TRBV25-1 and J usage is TRBJ2-1; D possibly corresponds to TRBD2 (6 bases). The CDR3 contains 14 residues. V gave up 4 bases and J gave up 0 bases, with 7 bases separating them. Germline CDR1 reads MGHDK; CDR2 reads SYGVNS. The CDR3 reads CASSATSSYNEQFF. CDR3 bases: TGTGCCAGCAGTGCGACTAGCTCCTACAATGAGCAGTTCTTC.

The chain has TRBV28 and TRBJ1-2, with TRBD1 as a possible D gene (5 bases). The CDR3 covers 13 residues. Germline assignment: CDR1 MDHEN and CDR2 SYDVKM. Trimming removed 11 bases from V and 7 bases from J, with 20 bases in between. The CDR3 DNA reads TGTGCCTCGGGTCAGGGTAATCGGTTTGGCTACACCTTC. Its protein product is CASGQGNRFGYTF.

This sequence joins TRBV5-4 and TRBJ2-1; 12 bases are shared with TRBD2. Per the germline V gene, CDR1 is SGHNT and CDR2 is YYREEE (reference sequence). This CDR3 has 16 amino acids. J was trimmed by 9 bases and V by 4 bases; bases with no gene match: 11. CDR3 region: CASSRSTTSGGTEQFF. CDR3 bases: TGTGCCAGCAGCCGGAGCACGACTAGCGGGGGTACTGAGCAGTTCTTC.

This chain uses TRBV18 with TRBJ1-1; 8 bases are shared with TRBD1. Germline CDR1 and CDR2: KGHSH and LQKENI. V gave up 4 bases and J gave up 10 bases; unmatched junction bases: 11. CDR3 length: 14 amino acids. The CDR3 sequence: CASSRDRGPVVAFF. For the CDR3, the DNA is TGTGCCAGCTCACGAGACAGGGGCCCGGTAGTAGCTTTCTTT.